This section outlines one T cell receptor beta chain sequence together with its context. These data are taken from a study of blood T cell repertoires in COVID-19. Assay used: immunoSEQ multiplex PCR; TCRdb lists only in-frame clones, some missing. The sample gives some 220,000 clones, roughly 82% of which show up once; approximately 10% is in the top ten. This clonotype originated in a man aged 50-59 years with active or convalescent COVID-19. Material for sequencing was peripheral blood.

In DNA form, the CDR3 reads TGTGCCAGCAGCCTGACTAGCGGGACATACGAGCAGTACTTC. It yields the protein CASSLTSGTYEQYF. The J gene is TRBJ2-7, the V gene TRBV9; 11 bases line up with TRBD2. The V segment lost 4 bases and the J segment 4 bases; nucleotides outside the gene matches: 4. The V gene's germline CDR1 is SGDLS and CDR2 YYNGEE. The CDR3 is 14 residues long. Complete variable domain (other parts from reference TRBV9 and TRBJ2-7): DSGVTQTPKHLITATGQRVTLRCSPRSGDLSVYWYQQSLDQGLQFLIQYYNGEERAKGNILERFSAQQFPDLHSELNLSSLELGDSALYFCASSLTSGTYEQYFGPGTRLTVT.